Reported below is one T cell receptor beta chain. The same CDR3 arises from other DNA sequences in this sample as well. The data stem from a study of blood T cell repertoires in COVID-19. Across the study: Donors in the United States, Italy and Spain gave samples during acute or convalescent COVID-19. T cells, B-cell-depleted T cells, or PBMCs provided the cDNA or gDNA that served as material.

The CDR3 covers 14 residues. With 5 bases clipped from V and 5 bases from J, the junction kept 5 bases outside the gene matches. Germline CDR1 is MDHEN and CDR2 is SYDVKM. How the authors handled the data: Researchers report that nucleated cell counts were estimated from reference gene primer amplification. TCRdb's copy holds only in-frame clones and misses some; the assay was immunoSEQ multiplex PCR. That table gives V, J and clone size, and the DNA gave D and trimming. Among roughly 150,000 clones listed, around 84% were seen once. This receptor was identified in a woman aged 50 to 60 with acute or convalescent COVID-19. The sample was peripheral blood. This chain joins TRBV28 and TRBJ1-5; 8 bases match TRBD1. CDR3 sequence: CASSPGQGDQPQHF. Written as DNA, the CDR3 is TGTGCCAGCAGTCCCGGACAGGGCGATCAGCCCCAGCATTTT.